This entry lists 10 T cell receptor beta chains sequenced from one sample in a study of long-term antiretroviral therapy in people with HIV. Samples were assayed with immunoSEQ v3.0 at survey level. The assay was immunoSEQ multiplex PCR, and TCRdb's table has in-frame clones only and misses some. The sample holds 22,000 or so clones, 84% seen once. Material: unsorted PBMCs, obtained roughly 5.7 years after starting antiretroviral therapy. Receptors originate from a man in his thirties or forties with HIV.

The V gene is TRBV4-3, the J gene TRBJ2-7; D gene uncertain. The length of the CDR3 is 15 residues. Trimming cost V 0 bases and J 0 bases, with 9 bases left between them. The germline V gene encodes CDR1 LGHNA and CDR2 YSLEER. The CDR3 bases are TGCGCCAGCAGCCAAGAGCCACTGAGCTCCTACGAGCAGTACTTC. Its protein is CASSQEPLSSYEQYF.

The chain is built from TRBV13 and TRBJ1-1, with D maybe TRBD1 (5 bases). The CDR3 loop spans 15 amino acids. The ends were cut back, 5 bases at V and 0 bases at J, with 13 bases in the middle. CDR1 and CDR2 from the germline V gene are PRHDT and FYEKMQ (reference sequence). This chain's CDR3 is CASSETGRVNTEAFF. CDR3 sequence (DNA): TGTGCCAGCAGCGAAACGGGACGCGTGAACACTGAAGCTTTCTTT.

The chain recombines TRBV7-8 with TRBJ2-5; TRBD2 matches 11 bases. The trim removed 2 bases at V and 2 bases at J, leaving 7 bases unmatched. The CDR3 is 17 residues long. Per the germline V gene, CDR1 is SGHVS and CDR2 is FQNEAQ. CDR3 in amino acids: CASSLQGASGRQETQYF. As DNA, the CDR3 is TGTGCCAGCAGCTTACAGGGTGCTAGCGGGAGGCAAGAGACCCAGTACTTC.

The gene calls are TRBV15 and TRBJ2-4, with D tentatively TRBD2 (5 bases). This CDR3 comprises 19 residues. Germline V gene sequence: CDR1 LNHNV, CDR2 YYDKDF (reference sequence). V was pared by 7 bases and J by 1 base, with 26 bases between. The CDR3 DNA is TGTGCCACCATCCTTCCCCTCTTAGGGCGGGTCGTGGCCAAAAACATTCAGTACTTC. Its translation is CATILPLLGRVVAKNIQYF.

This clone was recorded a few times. In DNA, the CDR3 is TGTGCCAGCAGCTCCCCTAGCGGGAGGGTATACGAGCAGTACTTC. Its protein is CASSSPSGRVYEQYF. The chain carries TRBV5-4 and TRBJ2-7; 12 bases line up with TRBD2. The CDR3 has 15 amino acids. J gave up 4 bases and V 3 bases, and 5 bases lay outside the gene matches. Germline V gene data show CDR1 as SGHNT and CDR2 as YYREEE (reference sequence).

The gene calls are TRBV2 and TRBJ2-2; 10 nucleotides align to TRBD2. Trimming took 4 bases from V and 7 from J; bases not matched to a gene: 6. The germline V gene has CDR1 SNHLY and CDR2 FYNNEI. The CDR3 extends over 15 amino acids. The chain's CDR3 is CASSVLAGVGGELFF. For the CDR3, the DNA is TGTGCCAGCAGTGTTCTAGCGGGGGTGGGCGGGGAGCTGTTTTTT.

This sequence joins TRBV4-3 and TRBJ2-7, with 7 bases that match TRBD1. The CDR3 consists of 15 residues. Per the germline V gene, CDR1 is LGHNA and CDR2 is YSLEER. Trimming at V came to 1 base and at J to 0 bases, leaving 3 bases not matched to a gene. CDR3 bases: TGCGCCAGCAGCCAAGGAGACAGGGCCTCCTACGAGCAGTACTTC. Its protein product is CASSQGDRASYEQYF.

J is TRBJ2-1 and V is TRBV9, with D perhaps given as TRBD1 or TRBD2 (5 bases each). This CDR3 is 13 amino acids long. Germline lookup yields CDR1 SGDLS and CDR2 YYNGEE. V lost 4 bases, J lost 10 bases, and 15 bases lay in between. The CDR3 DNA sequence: TGTGCCAGCAGCAGAGGGCAGGGTTGGGAGCAGTTCTTC. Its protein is CASSRGQGWEQFF.

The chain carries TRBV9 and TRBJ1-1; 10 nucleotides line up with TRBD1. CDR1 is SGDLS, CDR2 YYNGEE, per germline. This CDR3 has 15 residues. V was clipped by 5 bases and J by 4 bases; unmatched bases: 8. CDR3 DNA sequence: TGTGCCAGCAGTCCTTCTGACAGGGGGCTCACTGAAGCTTTCTTT. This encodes CASSPSDRGLTEAFF.

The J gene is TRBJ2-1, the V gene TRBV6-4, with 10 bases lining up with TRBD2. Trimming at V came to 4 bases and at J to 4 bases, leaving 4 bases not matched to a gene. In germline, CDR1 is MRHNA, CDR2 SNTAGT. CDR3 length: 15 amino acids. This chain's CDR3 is CASSAGTSDYNEQFF. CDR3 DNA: TGTGCCAGCAGTGCCGGGACTAGCGATTACAATGAGCAGTTCTTC.